Listed below are T cell receptor beta chains from one sample, sequenced in a study of T cell responses to AZD1222 COVID-19 vaccine. Sequenced by immunoSEQ multiplex PCR; TCRdb stores in-frame clones only, minus some. The sample comprises 80,000 or so clones, roughly 80% of which are singletons, and about 3.1% rests with the top ten. The starting material was peripheral blood, obtained on day 0 of AZD1222 vaccination. The receptors were sampled from an adult in good health. CDR3s include the opening cysteine and the closing phenylalanine or tryptophan. The order of the fields is CDR3 length, V gene, J gene, CDR3 protein.

14	TRBV6-2/TRBV6-3	TRBJ1-3	CASSTGQLRGTIYF
16	TRBV27	TRBJ2-2	CATSRGPPRGAGELFF
15	TRBV5-1	TRBJ1-6	CASSPSRGRGSPLHF
20	TRBV18	TRBJ2-1	CASSPSDCPDIAGVYNEQFF
15	TRBV7-9	TRBJ2-5	CASSLLVGLQETQYF
13	TRBV6-1	TRBJ2-1	CASSDVSHNEQFF
16	TRBV19	TRBJ2-2	CASSTQRDLSTGELFF
15	TRBV6-2/TRBV6-3	TRBJ1-1	CASSLADRMNTEAFF
17	TRBV11-2	TRBJ1-6	CASSPPHGSSYNSPLHF
12	TRBV29-1	TRBJ2-7	CSVEEGAGEQYF
15	TRBV5-1	TRBJ2-1	CASSFTPGQHNEQFF
13	TRBV6-2/TRBV6-3	TRBJ1-2	CASSDRAVDGYTF
14	TRBV7-6	TRBJ1-3	CASSLAPLSDTIYF
15	TRBV30	TRBJ2-7	CAWSLNREAFYEQYF
18	TRBV25-1	TRBJ2-2	CASSVGTPGQGGTGELFF
13	TRBV18	TRBJ1-5	CASSPTGNQPQHF
14	TRBV11-2	TRBJ2-7	CASSLSTGGYEQYF
15	TRBV9	TRBJ1-2	CASSPRGTDNYGYTF
20	TRBV4-1	TRBJ1-5	CASSQGTAGRGTYGNQPQHF
14	TRBV2	TRBJ2-1	CASSGMERGDEQFF
18	TRBV7-8	TRBJ1-6	CASSLVELEGQGSSPLHF
14	TRBV18	TRBJ2-2	CASSPPGGTGELFF
15	TRBV3-1/TRBV3-2	TRBJ2-1	CASRRSSGTKNEQFF
15	TRBV7-9	TRBJ2-7	CASSRGGESSYEQYF
15	TRBV19	TRBJ1-5	CASSIKGFGNQPQHF
11	TRBV7-9	TRBJ1-1	CASSSVTEAFF
14	TRBV2	TRBJ2-1	CASSTRSGGDEQFF
13	TRBV5-1	TRBJ2-5	CASSKGLGETQYF
16	TRBV5-1	TRBJ2-1	CASSLNRVSSYNEQFF
14	TRBV10-3	TRBJ1-1	CAISLQGADTEAFF
13	TRBV2	TRBJ2-3	CASSVETTDTQYF